The 21 T cell receptor beta chains listed next were all sequenced from one sample in a study of T cell repertoires in cytomegalovirus infection. TCRdb re-analysed the reads in MiXCR, keeping a single row per CDR3 protein. The sample has hundreds of thousands of distinct CDR3 sequences, 9% to 9.5% seen once. Sequencing was carried out using PBMCs. Source of these receptors: a human donor in good health (CMV status not recorded). Some clones in this sample may be carry-over from other donors' samples.

This clonotype was seen at least ten times. The CDR3 spells CASSLPAASNQPQHF. As DNA, the CDR3 is TGTGCCAGCAGCTTACCGGCTGCAAGCAATCAGCCCCAGCATTTT. The rearrangement joins TRBV7-6 to TRBJ1-5; D is unclear. The germline V gene has CDR1 SGHVS and CDR2 FNYEAQ. The length of the CDR3 is 15 residues. With 2 bases removed from V and 1 base from J, the gap between germline ends came to 9 bases.

This clonotype was picked up many times. The chain uses TRBV12-3 or TRBV12-4 and TRBJ1-2; a weak D match, TRBD1 (5 bases). CDR3 length: 16 residues. V was shortened by 4 bases and J by 6 bases, with 21 bases between the two germline ends. CDR3 DNA sequence: TGTGCCAGCAGTTCCCCGTCGGGGCTAGAGGAGGATGGCTACACCTTC. Translated: CASSSPSGLEEDGYTF.

This clonotype was recorded many times. The chain combines TRBV20-1 with TRBJ1-2; 10 bases match TRBD1. In germline, CDR1 is DFQATT, CDR2 SNEGSKA (reference sequence). V was pared by 1 base and J by 6 bases, with 2 bases of the junction left unmatched. The length of the CDR3 is 13 residues. This chain's CDR3 is CSARGDRGDGYTF. The CDR3 nucleotides are TGCAGTGCTAGAGGGGACAGGGGCGATGGCTACACCTTC.

In regard to this clonotype: A much bigger clone sits one base away, suggesting this may be a read error. The chain employs TRBV6-2 or TRBV6-3 and TRBJ2-3; 10 nucleotides match TRBD2. Germline CDR1 and CDR2: MNHEY and SVGEGT. The CDR3 is 16 residues long. The CDR3 DNA reads as TGTGCCAGCCGACGGGTGAGCGGGGGGGCCCATGATACGCGGTATTTT. Translation: CASRRVSGGAHDTRYF.

This rearrangement joins TRBV20-1 to TRBJ2-3, with D possibly TRBD2 on 5 matching bases. V gave up 3 bases and J gave up 6 bases, with 13 bases separating them. This CDR3 is 13 amino acids long. Germline CDR1 and CDR2: DFQATT and SNEGSKA (reference sequence). CDR3: CSARWESRDTQYF. DNA of the CDR3: TGCAGTGCTAGGTGGGAGTCGCGGGATACGCAGTATTTT.

J is TRBJ2-1 and V is TRBV5-1; 10 bases line up with TRBD2. V was clipped by 4 bases and J by 10 bases; unmatched bases: 11. CDR3 length: 15 amino acids. CDR1 SGHRS and CDR2 YFSETQ come from the germline V gene. The CDR3 loop reads CASSLPGTSAIEQFF. The CDR3 DNA is TGCGCCAGCAGCCTCCCCGGGACTAGCGCTATAGAGCAGTTCTTC.

At least ten counts were recorded for this clonotype. V gene TRBV7-2 combines with J gene TRBJ2-4; 7 bases are a match to TRBD1. The CDR3 spans 15 residues. CDR1 and CDR2 (germline): SGHTA, FQGNSA. V lost 5 bases, J lost 2 bases, and 6 bases stayed unmatched. The CDR3 DNA is TGTGCCAGCAGCATGGGGACAGCGACCAAAAACATTCAGTACTTC. Protein sequence: CASSMGTATKNIQYF.

This clonotype was recorded a few times. The chain has TRBV28 and TRBJ2-5, with D perhaps being TRBD1 or TRBD2 (6 bases each). Trimming took 1 base from V and 5 from J, leaving 14 bases between them. Germline loops: CDR1 MDHEN, CDR2 SYDVKM. This CDR3 has 15 amino acids. The CDR3 DNA sequence: TGTGCCAGCAGTTTATTGGGCCAGGGGAGGGAGACCCAGTACTTC. Its protein product is CASSLLGQGRETQYF. Full variable domain (missing parts from reference TRBV28 and TRBJ2-5): DVKVTQSSRYLVKRTGEKVFLECVQDMDHENMFWYRQDPGLGLRLIYFSYDVKMKEKGDIPEGYSVSREKKERFSLILESASTNQTSMYLCASSLLGQGRETQYFGPGTRLLVL.

The sample holds many counts of this clonotype. The V call is TRBV10-2, the J call TRBJ2-7, with D perhaps matching TRBD2 (6 bases). The germline gives CDR1 WSHSY, CDR2 SAAADI. This CDR3 is built from 13 residues. Trimming pared 2 bases from V and 5 bases from J, leaving 10 bases between. CDR3 sequence: CASSERRGDEQYF. The CDR3 DNA reads TGCGCCAGCAGTGAGCGGCGGGGCGACGAGCAGTACTTC.

The chain carries TRBV7-9 and TRBJ2-7; D remains unclear. V lost 4 bases, J lost 5 bases, and 21 bases lay in between. CDR3 length: 16 residues. The V gene's germline CDR1 is SEHNR and CDR2 FQNEAQ (reference sequence). This chain's CDR3 is CASSSTPGLRTHEQYF. The CDR3 DNA sequence: TGTGCCAGCAGCTCAACGCCGGGCCTCCGGACCCACGAGCAGTACTTC.

This clonotype was detected only a few times. CDR3 sequence reads: CASTQSSATDTQYF. The CDR3 bases are TGTGCCAGTACCCAATCTTCGGCCACAGATACGCAGTATTTT. The chain has TRBV19 and TRBJ2-3; D gene unclear. The V end was cut by 7 bases, the J end by 2 bases, with 13 bases between. CDR1 LNHDA and CDR2 SQIVND come from the germline V gene (reference sequence). The CDR3 has 14 residues.

This clonotype was recorded at least ten times. The chain is built from TRBV7-2 and TRBJ1-2, with D possibly being TRBD1 (5 bases). Germline-derived CDR1 and CDR2 are SGHTA and FQGNSA. Between the trimmed V and J ends, which lost 1 base and 2 bases, there was a span of 11 bases. The CDR3 contains 15 residues. The CDR3 DNA sequence: TGTGCCAGCAGCTTAGGATCAGGGAGCAACTATGGCTACACCTTC. Translating gives CASSLGSGSNYGYTF.

This clonotype has only a few counts. CDR3 sequence (DNA): TGTGCCAGCAGCTTAGTTGTAGGTCCCAACGGAGGCTACACCTTC. Translation: CASSLVVGPNGGYTF. This chain uses TRBV11-2 with TRBJ1-2; D gene ambiguous. The CDR3 sequence is 15 residues long. Germline V gene data show CDR1 as SGHAT and CDR2 as FQNNGV. V lost 1 base and J lost 8, with 17 bases in between.

This clonotype was detected many times. The rearrangement links TRBV4-1 to TRBJ1-1; D uncertain. Trimming pared 1 base from V and 1 base from J, leaving 10 bases between. CDR1 MGHRA and CDR2 YSYEKL come from the germline V gene. This CDR3 is 15 amino acids long. The CDR3 DNA sequence: TGCGCCAGCAGCCAAGGCGGGTGGGGGAACACTGAAGCTTTCTTT. This encodes CASSQGGWGNTEAFF.

This clonotype was counted many times. The rearrangement links TRBV7-2 to TRBJ1-5; D possibly corresponds to TRBD1 (5 bases). From germline, CDR1 is SGHTA and CDR2 FQGNSA. CDR3 length: 14 amino acids. Between the trimmed V and J ends, which lost 4 bases and 7 bases, there was a span of 14 bases. CDR3 bases: TGTGCCAGCAGCTCACAGGTGGGAGAACAGCCCCAGCATTTT. Amino acid sequence: CASSSQVGEQPQHF.

This clonotype was seen only a few times. The genes are TRBV7-3 and TRBJ2-1, with 7 bases fitting TRBD2. The germline V gene encodes CDR1 SGHTA and CDR2 FQGTGA. CDR3 size: 15 residues. J gave up 3 bases and V 2 bases, and 4 bases lay outside the gene matches. This CDR3 is CASSLSSGFYNEQFF. The CDR3 DNA is TGTGCCAGCAGCTTATCTAGCGGTTTCTACAATGAGCAGTTCTTC.

In this sample, this clonotype turned up many times. V is TRBV7-2 and J is TRBJ1-5; a weak D match, TRBD1 (6 bases). This CDR3 is 15 amino acids long. Germline V lookup: CDR1 SGHTA, CDR2 FQGNSA. V dropped 2 bases and J dropped 4 bases, with 12 bases sitting between them. In DNA form, the CDR3 reads TGTGCCAGCAGCTTACGTGGGGGCCCTAATCAGCCCCAGCATTTT. This translates into CASSLRGGPNQPQHF.

In this sample, this clonotype turned up many times. The rearrangement joins TRBV6-2 or TRBV6-3 to TRBJ1-2; a weak D match, TRBD1 (5 bases). The ends were cut back, 7 bases at V and 2 bases at J, with 14 bases in the middle. From germline, CDR1 is MNHEY and CDR2 SVGEGT. The length of the CDR3 is 14 residues. CDR3 in DNA: TGTGCCAGCACGCCGGGACCGATGAACTATGGCTACACCTTC. Translating it yields CASTPGPMNYGYTF.

This clonotype was observed at least ten times. The chain joins TRBV20-1 to TRBJ2-7; 9 nucleotides line up with TRBD1. The J segment lost 6 bases and the V segment lost 6 bases, leaving 15 bases of the junction unmatched. The germline gives CDR1 DFQATT, CDR2 SNEGSKA (reference sequence). CDR3 length: 15 amino acids. This chain's CDR3 is CSARPPGTGRGEQYF. In nucleotides, the CDR3 is TGCAGTGCCCGACCTCCGGGGACAGGGAGGGGCGAGCAGTACTTC.

This clonotype was counted between two and nine times. The chain joins TRBV29-1 to TRBJ2-7; 9 bases are shared with TRBD1. The length of the CDR3 is 12 residues. V shed 5 bases and J 3 bases; nucleotides not matched to a gene: 2. Germline lookup yields CDR1 SQVTM and CDR2 ANQGSEA. CDR3 nucleotide sequence: TGCAGCGTTAGGACAGGGGACTACGAGCAGTACTTC. This encodes CSVRTGDYEQYF.

This clonotype was counted ten times or more. The chain couples TRBV7-2 to TRBJ1-5; D uncertain. Germline loops: CDR1 SGHTA, CDR2 FQGNSA. Trimming took off 2 bases at V and 6 bases at J, with 14 bases between the two ends. The CDR3 has 15 residues. The CDR3 nucleotides are TGTGCCAGCAGCTTATCTTTGGTGGGGAGTCAGCCCCAGCATTTT. Encoded protein: CASSLSLVGSQPQHF. The variable domain in full, with the rest retrieved from reference TRBV7-2 and TRBJ1-5, is GAGVSQSPSNKVTEKGKDVELRCDPISGHTALYWYRQSLGQGLEFLIYFQGNSAPDKSGLPSDRFSAERTGGSVSTLTIQRTQQEDSAVYLCASSLSLVGSQPQHFGDGTRLSIL.